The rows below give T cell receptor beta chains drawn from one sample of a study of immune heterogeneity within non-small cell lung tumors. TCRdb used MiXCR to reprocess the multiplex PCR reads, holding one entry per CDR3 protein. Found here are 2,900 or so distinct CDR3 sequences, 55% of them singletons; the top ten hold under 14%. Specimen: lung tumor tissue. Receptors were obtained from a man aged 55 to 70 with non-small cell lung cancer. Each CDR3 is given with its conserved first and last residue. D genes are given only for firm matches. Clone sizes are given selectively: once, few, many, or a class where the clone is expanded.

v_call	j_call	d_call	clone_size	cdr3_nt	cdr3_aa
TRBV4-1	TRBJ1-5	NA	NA	TGCGCCAGCAGCTTCGGGTTATATAGCAATCAGCCCCAGCATTTT	CASSFGLYSNQPQHF
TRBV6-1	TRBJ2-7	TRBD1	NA	TGTGCCAGCCGCACGGACAGGGGCTACGAGCAGTACTTC	CASRTDRGYEQYF
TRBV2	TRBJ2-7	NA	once	TGTGCCAGCAGTGAAGCAAGGTATTCCTACGAGCAGTACTTC	CASSEARYSYEQYF
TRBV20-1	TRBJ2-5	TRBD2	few	TGCAGTGCTAGAGATCTTGGCAGGGAGGGAGAGACCCAGTACTTC	CSARDLGREGETQYF
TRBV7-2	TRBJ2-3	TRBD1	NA	TGTGCCAGCAGCTGGACCTCGGACAGGCGAGATACGCAGTATTTT	CASSWTSDRRDTQYF
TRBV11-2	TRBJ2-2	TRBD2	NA	TGTGCCAGCAGCTTAGAAGGAGGTCTAGCGGGAAACACCGGGGAGCTGTTTTTT	CASSLEGGLAGNTGELFF
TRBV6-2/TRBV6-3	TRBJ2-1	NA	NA	TGTGCCAGCAGTTACTCGTCCTACAATGAGCAGTTCTTC	CASSYSSYNEQFF
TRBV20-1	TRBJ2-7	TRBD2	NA	TGCAGTGCTGCCAGGACTAGCGGGAACTACGAGCAGTACTTC	CSAARTSGNYEQYF
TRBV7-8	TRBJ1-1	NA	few	TGTGCCAGCAGCGCACCTCGGAGGTTGGGGGGGAACACTGAAGCTTTCTTT	CASSAPRRLGGNTEAFF
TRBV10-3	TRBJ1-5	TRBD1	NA	TGTGCCATCAGTGAGGGGACAGGGGGCGGCAATCAGCCCCAGCATTTT	CAISEGTGGGNQPQHF
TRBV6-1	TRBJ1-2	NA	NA	TGTGCCAGCACCCAAACAGGGTACGGCTACACCTTC	CASTQTGYGYTF
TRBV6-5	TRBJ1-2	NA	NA	TGTGCCAGCAGTTACTCGATGAGGGGAAATGGCTACACCTTC	CASSYSMRGNGYTF
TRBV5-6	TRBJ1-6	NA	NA	TGTGCCAGCAGCTTGAGGGCAGGCTATGATTCACCCCTCCACTTT	CASSLRAGYDSPLHF
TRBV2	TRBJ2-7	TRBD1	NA	TGTGCCAGCAGTGTGGGACAGGGGCTTTACGAGCAGTACTTC	CASSVGQGLYEQYF
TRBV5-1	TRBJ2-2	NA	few	TGCGCCAGCAGCCAACAGGGCCCCGGGGAGCTGTTTTTT	CASSQQGPGELFF
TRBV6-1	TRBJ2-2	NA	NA	TGTGCCAGCACCCCCGCCGGGGAGCTGTTTTTT	CASTPAGELFF
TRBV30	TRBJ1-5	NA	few	TGTGCCTGGAGTGTGGGTGGGAGGAACAATCAGCCCCAGCATTTT	CAWSVGGRNNQPQHF
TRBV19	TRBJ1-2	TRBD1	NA	TGTGCCAGTAGTGCTGCCGGGACAGGGTGGAACTATGGCTACACCTTC	CASSAAGTGWNYGYTF
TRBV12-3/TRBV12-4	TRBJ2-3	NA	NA	TGTGCCAGCAGTTTACCCGGGGCAGATACGCAGTATTTT	CASSLPGADTQYF
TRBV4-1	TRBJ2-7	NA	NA	TGCGCCAGCAGCCAACCCCCTAGGGCCGAGCAGTACTTC	CASSQPPRAEQYF
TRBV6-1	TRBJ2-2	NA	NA	TGTGCCAGCAGTGAATATTATACGGGGGGCTCGAACACCGGGGAGCTGTTTTTT	CASSEYYTGGSNTGELFF
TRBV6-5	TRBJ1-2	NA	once	TGTGCCAGCAGTTACCTCGGGGATGGCTACACCTTC	CASSYLGDGYTF